This paragraph covers one T cell receptor (beta chain) sequence. Profiled with immunoSEQ multiplex PCR; TCRdb holds only in-frame clones, not every one. The sample lists about 67,000 clones, about 90% occurring once. This entry comes from a study of T cells after somatic rescue of genetic block. CDR1 and CDR2 from the germline V gene are SGHAT and FQNNGV. J gave up 4 bases and V 4 bases, and 19 bases lay outside the gene matches. The CDR3 is 19 amino acids. The sample taken for sequencing was peripheral blood mononuclear cells (PBMCs). This chain connects TRBV11-2 to TRBJ2-5; 9 bases are a match to TRBD2. The TCR originated in a man aged 35 to 55. The CDR3 DNA sequence: TGTGCCAGCAGCTCCGCCCGGGGACTAGCTCACCTCCTTGGAGAGACCCAGTACTTC. It translates to CASSSARGLAHLLGETQYF.